This T cell receptor (beta chain) was documented in a study of T cell changes during pregnancy in multiple sclerosis. Trimming pared 4 bases from V and 1 base from J, leaving 7 bases between. This CDR3 contains 14 residues. Germline CDR1 is ENHRY and CDR2 is SYGVKD. The data were produced by immunoSEQ multiplex PCR, yet TCRdb's version contains in-frame clones alone and is incomplete. The table lists approximately 74,000 clones, roughly nine tenths of them singletons. This TCR was recovered from a female donor with multiple sclerosis, enrolled in a pregnancy study. The chain joins TRBV10-3 to TRBJ2-2, with D possibly TRBD1 on 5 matching bases. The sequencing used peripheral blood, collected before pregnancy. This CDR3 is CAISVQGNTGELFF. Here the CDR3 DNA reads TGTGCCATCAGTGTCCAGGGGAACACCGGGGAGCTGTTTTTT.